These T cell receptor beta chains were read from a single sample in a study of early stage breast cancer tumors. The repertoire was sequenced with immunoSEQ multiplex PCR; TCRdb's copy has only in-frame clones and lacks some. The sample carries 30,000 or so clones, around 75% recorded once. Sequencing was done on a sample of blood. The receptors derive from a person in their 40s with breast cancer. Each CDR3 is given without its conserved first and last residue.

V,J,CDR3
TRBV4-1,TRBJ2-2,ASSQESRLGTGELF
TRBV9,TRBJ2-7,ASSSEGGDTYEQY
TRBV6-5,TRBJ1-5,ASSSDYSNQPQH
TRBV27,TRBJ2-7,ASSPLAGAPYEQY
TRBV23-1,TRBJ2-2,ASSRESSGSGNTGELF
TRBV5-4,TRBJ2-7,ASSFELAGYEQY
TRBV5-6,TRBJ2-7,ASSFGLAGGVYYEQY
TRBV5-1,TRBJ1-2,ASSLDRGANYGYT
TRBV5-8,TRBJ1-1,ASSLDGRLAEAF
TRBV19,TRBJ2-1,ASSRARSSDEQF
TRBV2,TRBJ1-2,ASIRTGALNYGYT
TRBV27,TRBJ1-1,ASSGTDRTEAF
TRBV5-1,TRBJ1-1,ASSFGKINTEAF
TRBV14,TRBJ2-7,ASSRGQVYEQY
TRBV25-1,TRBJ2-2,ASSIGTGELF
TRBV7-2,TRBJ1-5,ASSLGTGMFQPQH
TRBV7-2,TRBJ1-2,ASSSYGAGYT
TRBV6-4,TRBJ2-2,ASSAQGVGELF
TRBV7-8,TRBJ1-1,ASSLRRLNTEAF
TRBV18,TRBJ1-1,ASSPFRGSDTEAF
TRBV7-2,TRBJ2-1,ASSTPLAATYNEQF
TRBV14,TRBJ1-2,ASSQDMGRAVYGYT